A single sample is the source of the 31 T cell receptor beta chains below, sequenced in a study of cytomegalovirus exposure and HLA in healthy donors. 13 Jbeta primers and 60 Vbeta primers were used for the PCR. Sequenced by immunoSEQ multiplex PCR; TCRdb stores in-frame clones only, minus some. The sample includes some 150,000 clones, roughly 80% seen only once; the top ten take 7%. Sequenced input: PBMCs. Source of these receptors: a woman aged 25-40 years in good health and CMV-seropositive.

The genes are TRBV4-1 and TRBJ2-1, with D perhaps TRBD1 (6 bases). The V gene lost 1 base and the J gene lost 4 bases, with 14 bases spanning the gap. The germline CDR1 and CDR2 sequences are MGHRA and YSYEKL. There are 16 residues in the CDR3. The CDR3 sequence: CASSQVGQIPYNEQFF. CDR3 nucleotides: TGCGCCAGCAGCCAAGTAGGACAGATCCCATACAATGAGCAGTTCTTC.

The V call is TRBV6-1, the J call TRBJ1-2; no definite D call. The CDR3 consists of 13 residues. Trimming cost V 4 bases and J 8 bases, with 14 bases left between them. Germline V gives CDR1 MNHNS, CDR2 SASEGT. The CDR3 region is CASSGILLRGYTF. The CDR3 DNA is TGTGCCAGCAGTGGGATATTGTTGAGGGGCTACACCTTC.

The chain couples TRBV30 to TRBJ2-5, with TRBD1 as a possible D gene (6 bases). Per the germline V gene, CDR1 is GTSNPN and CDR2 is SVGIG (reference sequence). CDR3 length equals 13 residues. Trimming left V 1 base short and J 4 bases short, with 10 bases between. The CDR3 nucleotides are TGTGCCTGGAGTGGAACAGGGCTAGAGACCCAGTACTTC. This sequence encodes CAWSGTGLETQYF.

DNA for the CDR3: TGTGCCAGCAGCTCTACGAGGCAGAGAAACACCATATATTTT. It encodes CASSSTRQRNTIYF. The rearrangement links TRBV11-2 to TRBJ1-3; unclear D gene. The CDR3 is 14 residues long. The V end lost 4 bases, the J end lost 5 bases, and 12 bases lay between the germline ends. The germline CDR1 and CDR2 sequences are SGHAT and FQNNGV.

The chain uses TRBV28 and TRBJ1-5, with D uncertain. Germline loops: CDR1 MDHEN, CDR2 SYDVKM. The V and J ends lost 8 bases and 3 bases respectively, with 11 bases between them. The CDR3 length is 13 residues. The CDR3 protein is CASAGLYNQPQHF. CDR3 sequence (DNA): TGTGCCAGCGCAGGACTTTACAATCAGCCCCAGCATTTT.

The chain joins TRBV11-2 to TRBJ2-4, with D hard to call. Trimming took off 1 base at V and 0 bases at J, with 10 bases between the two ends. CDR1 and CDR2 from the germline V gene are SGHAT and FQNNGV. The CDR3 runs 16 residues. CDR3 residues: CASSLGYGLAKNIQYF. As DNA, the CDR3 is TGTGCCAGCAGCTTAGGATACGGTTTAGCCAAAAACATTCAGTACTTC.

This clone occurred a few times. This chain joins TRBV7-8 and TRBJ1-5; the D gene is possibly TRBD1 (6 bases). CDR3 size: 15 residues. V shed 5 bases and J shed 6 bases, with 17 bases lying between them. Germline V CDR1 and CDR2: SGHVS, FQNEAQ. CDR3 DNA: TGTGCCAGCAGCCCGTGGGGGCAGGTGGGTCAGCCCCAGCATTTT. This sequence encodes CASSPWGQVGQPQHF.

Here the CDR3 DNA reads TGTGCCAGCAGTGACGACGAGGACAGGAAGTACTTC. Translated, it gives CASSDDEDRKYF. The V gene is TRBV6-1, the J gene TRBJ2-7, with 7 bases lining up with TRBD1. CDR3 length equals 12 residues. Germline-derived CDR1 and CDR2 are MNHNS and SASEGT. J was trimmed by 11 bases and V by 3 bases; bases with no gene match: 7.

The gene calls are TRBV7-3 and TRBJ1-1, with 7 bases matching TRBD1. Trimming removed 5 bases from V and 1 base from J; junction bases left unmatched: 4. Germline loops: CDR1 SGHTA, CDR2 FQGTGA. The CDR3 runs 14 residues. CDR3 bases: TGTGCCAGCAGCGTATCAGGGGGGAACACTGAAGCTTTCTTT. Translation: CASSVSGGNTEAFF.

This chain joins TRBV5-1 and TRBJ2-2; 8 bases are a match to TRBD1. The CDR3 extends over 17 amino acids. Germline V lookup: CDR1 SGHRS, CDR2 YFSETQ. With 4 bases clipped from V and 2 bases from J, the junction kept 10 bases outside the gene matches. This chain's CDR3 is CASSTGYRGYNTGELFF. CDR3 bases: TGCGCCAGCAGCACGGGTTACAGGGGGTATAACACCGGGGAGCTGTTTTTT. The whole variable domain, filled in from reference TRBV5-1 and TRBJ2-2, reads KAGVTQTPRYLIKTRGQQVTLSCSPISGHRSVSWYQQTPGQGLQFLFEYFSETQRNKGNFPGRFSGRQFSNSRSEMNVSTLELGDSALYLCASSTGYRGYNTGELFFGEGSRLTVL.

The chain has TRBV5-1 and TRBJ2-3, with TRBD2 matching over 9 bases. With 7 bases clipped from V and 8 bases from J, the junction kept 11 bases outside the gene matches. Germline V CDR1 and CDR2: SGHRS, YFSETQ. The CDR3 runs 14 residues. CDR3 sequence: CASEASGVVGTQYF. The DNA for the CDR3 is TGCGCCAGCGAGGCTAGCGGGGTAGTCGGTACGCAGTATTTT.

This clone was seen once. The chain is built from TRBV6-5 and TRBJ2-3; D gene unclear. The germline V and J ends were trimmed by 8 bases and 2 bases, with 17 bases remaining between them. The CDR3 runs 15 residues. CDR1 MNHEY and CDR2 SVGAGI come from the germline V gene. The CDR3 DNA is TGTGCCAGCCGACTGCGGAGCTACCCCACAGATACGCAGTATTTT. Translating it yields CASRLRSYPTDTQYF.

The gene calls are TRBV18 and TRBJ1-6; TRBD1 might be the D (6 bases). Germline CDR1 is KGHSH and CDR2 is LQKENI. The CDR3 covers 18 residues. V lost 4 bases and J 7 bases, leaving 23 bases between the germline ends. In DNA, the CDR3 is TGTGCCAGCTCACTCTTAGGGGGAATGACAGGAGTCAATTCACCCCTCCACTTT. This encodes CASSLLGGMTGVNSPLHF.

The chain joins TRBV10-3 to TRBJ2-5; TRBD2 matches 11 bases. The J call may be faulty, since TRBJ2-7 better matches the DNA end. Germline loops: CDR1 ENHRY, CDR2 SYGVKD. This CDR3 comprises 17 residues. In DNA, the CDR3 is TGTGCCATCAGGACTCTAGCGGGGGGCCCCAGATACTACGAGCAGTACTTC. This translates into CAIRTLAGGPRYYEQYF.

This clone was found once. The chain carries TRBV7-6 and TRBJ2-2; a weak D match, TRBD2 (6 bases). Trimming cost V 4 bases and J 5 bases, with 14 bases left between them. The CDR3 contains 15 residues. The germline V gene has CDR1 SGHVS and CDR2 FNYEAQ. The DNA for the CDR3 is TGTGCCAGCAGCTACGAGGACGGAGGGACCGGGGAGCTGTTTTTT. It translates to CASSYEDGGTGELFF.

The chain employs TRBV19 and TRBJ2-7; 13 positions match TRBD2. Germline CDR1 and CDR2: LNHDA and SQIVND (reference sequence). CDR3 length equals 16 residues. V lost 4 bases, J lost 4 bases, and 7 bases stayed unmatched. The CDR3, as DNA: TGTGCCAGTAGTACCCGACCGGGACTAGCGGGGTACGAGCAGTACTTC. It is translated as CASSTRPGLAGYEQYF.

This clone appeared a few times. The chain links TRBV19 to TRBJ1-1; TRBD1 is a possible D gene (6 bases). This CDR3 has 15 amino acids. Germline CDR1 LNHDA, CDR2 SQIVND (reference sequence). V shed 3 bases and J shed 12 bases, with 23 bases lying between them. The DNA of the CDR3 is TGTGCCAGTAGTATTCAAAGGGAGACAGGAGGTATACCTTTCTTT. Its protein is CASSIQRETGGIPFF.

This sequence joins TRBV18 and TRBJ2-3; possibly TRBD1 for D (5 bases). The length of the CDR3 is 14 residues. The germline V and J ends were trimmed by 3 bases and 0 bases, with 7 bases remaining between them. Germline values: CDR1 KGHSH, CDR2 LQKENI. CDR3 sequence (DNA): TGTGCCAGCTCACCCAGGGTTAGCACAGATACGCAGTATTTT. As protein: CASSPRVSTDTQYF.

The V and J genes are TRBV18 and TRBJ2-7; D may be TRBD1 (6 bases). CDR1 and CDR2 (germline): KGHSH, LQKENI. The CDR3 covers 14 residues. With 2 bases removed from V and 1 base from J, the gap between germline ends came to 9 bases. The CDR3 protein is CASSPKDSSYEQYF. DNA for the CDR3: TGTGCCAGCTCACCAAAGGACAGTTCCTACGAGCAGTACTTC.

This clone was detected a few times. The CDR3 here is CATTGSSYNEQFF. Here the CDR3 DNA reads TGTGCCACCACAGGCAGCTCCTACAATGAGCAGTTCTTC. This chain connects TRBV7-8 to TRBJ2-1; a possible D gene is TRBD1 (5 bases). V lost 10 bases and J lost 0, with 10 bases in between. The CDR3 is 13 amino acids. Germline V gene lookup returns CDR1 SGHVS and CDR2 FQNEAQ.

V is TRBV2 and J is TRBJ1-2; 8 nucleotides line up with TRBD1. Losses at the gene ends were 10 bases for V and 7 bases for J; bases not matched to a gene: 8. The germline V gene has CDR1 SNHLY and CDR2 FYNNEI. The CDR3 totals 12 residues. The CDR3 DNA follows: TGTGCCACCGGACAGGGAGTTTTTGGCTACACCTTC. Protein product: CATGQGVFGYTF.

The J gene is TRBJ1-2, the V gene TRBV5-1; 7 bases align to TRBD1. CDR3 length: 16 residues. Per germline, CDR1 SGHRS and CDR2 YFSETQ. The J segment lost 4 bases and the V segment lost 1 base, leaving 10 bases of the junction unmatched. The CDR3 coding sequence is TGCGCCAGCAGCTTGTCAGCAGCCGAGGGGGCCTATGGCTACACCTTC. Its protein product is CASSLSAAEGAYGYTF. Using reference TRBV5-1 and TRBJ1-2 for the parts outside the CDR3, the full variable domain is KAGVTQTPRYLIKTRGQQVTLSCSPISGHRSVSWYQQTPGQGLQFLFEYFSETQRNKGNFPGRFSGRQFSNSRSEMNVSTLELGDSALYLCASSLSAAEGAYGYTFGSGTRLTVV.

The table lists this clone with a few counts. This chain links TRBV4-3 with TRBJ1-3, with D hard to call. The V gene lost 1 base and the J gene lost 4 bases, with 14 bases spanning the gap. Germline V gives CDR1 LGHNA, CDR2 YSLEER. The length of the CDR3 is 16 residues. CDR3 in DNA: TGCGCCAGCAGCCAAGGACGAGGAATTGGGGGAAACACCATATATTTT. This gives the protein CASSQGRGIGGNTIYF.

The genes are TRBV9 and TRBJ1-2; D not certain. V was pared by 3 bases and J by 4 bases, with 7 bases between. There are 12 residues in the CDR3. Per germline, CDR1 SGDLS and CDR2 YYNGEE. This chain's CDR3 is CASSAIGYGYTF. The CDR3 DNA reads as TGTGCCAGCAGCGCAATCGGCTATGGCTACACCTTC.

J is TRBJ1-1 and V is TRBV19; D possibly corresponds to TRBD1 (6 bases). The germline CDR1 and CDR2 sequences are LNHDA and SQIVND (reference sequence). V dropped 7 bases and J dropped 0 bases, with 21 bases sitting between them. This CDR3 contains 17 residues. CDR3 nucleotides: TGTGCCAGTACGTTTGGTGGCAGGGGTTACATGAACACTGAAGCTTTCTTT. Its protein is CASTFGGRGYMNTEAFF. The full variable domain, with the rest looked up from reference TRBV19 and TRBJ1-1, is DGGITQSPKYLFRKEGQNVTLSCEQNLNHDAMYWYRQDPGQGLRLIYYSQIVNDFQKGDIAEGYSVSREKKESFPLTVTSAQKNPTAFYLCASTFGGRGYMNTEAFFGQGTRLTVV.

This clone occurred a few times. Other DNA sequences of this sample code for an identical CDR3. The chain links TRBV7-3 to TRBJ1-1; TRBD1 might be the D (5 bases). The CDR3 sequence is 13 residues long. Trimming left V 1 base short and J 4 bases short, with 7 bases between. Germline CDR1 reads SGHTA; CDR2 reads FQGTGA. CDR3 in amino acids: CASSLRGGTEAFF. For the CDR3, the DNA is TGTGCCAGCAGCTTAAGGGGGGGCACTGAAGCTTTCTTT.

This clone has just a few counts. The chain combines TRBV9 with TRBJ2-1, with TRBD1 matching 9 bases. The CDR3 is made up of 16 amino acids. V shed 4 bases, J shed 9 bases, and the junction held 14 bases outside the gene matches. Germline V lookup: CDR1 SGDLS, CDR2 YYNGEE. CDR3 in amino acids: CASSLLGTGKKSEQFF. CDR3 DNA sequence: TGTGCCAGCAGCTTACTTGGGACAGGGAAAAAAAGTGAGCAGTTCTTC.

The J gene is TRBJ2-5, the V gene TRBV10-3, with D perhaps matching TRBD1 (5 bases). V gave up 0 bases and J gave up 1 base, with 6 bases separating them. Germline CDR1 and CDR2: ENHRY and SYGVKD. This CDR3 comprises 14 residues. The CDR3 sequence: CAISESQVQETQYF. Here the CDR3 DNA reads TGTGCCATCAGTGAGTCACAGGTCCAAGAGACCCAGTACTTC.

The chain employs TRBV28 and TRBJ1-1, with 7 bases fitting TRBD1. V trimming: 3 bases; J trimming: 3 bases; junction bases outside the gene matches: 4. The CDR3 extends over 14 amino acids. Germline V gene data show CDR1 as MDHEN and CDR2 as SYDVKM. The CDR3 DNA sequence: TGTGCCAGCAGTTTTCTGGGACAGTACACTGAAGCTTTCTTT. Protein sequence: CASSFLGQYTEAFF.

The genes are TRBV12-5 and TRBJ2-7; 8 nucleotides match TRBD2. CDR1 and CDR2 from the germline V gene are LGHNT and FRNRAP. This CDR3 region has 18 residues. J was trimmed by 1 base and V by 4 bases; bases with no gene match: 15. DNA of the CDR3: TGTGCTAGTGGTTGGATCCCTAGCGGGTCCGTCCTATCCTACGAGCAGTACTTC. It codes for CASGWIPSGSVLSYEQYF.

This chain's CDR3 is CASSLRGRRHNSPLHF. The DNA for the CDR3 is TGTGCCAGCAGTTTAAGAGGGAGGCGACATAATTCACCCCTCCACTTT. This chain joins TRBV6-5 and TRBJ1-6, with unresolved D. Germline values: CDR1 MNHEY, CDR2 SVGAGI. V lost 4 bases, J lost 5 bases, and 15 bases lay in between. The CDR3 has 16 amino acids.